Below are 17 T cell receptor beta chains sequenced from a single sample in a study of PD-1 blockade in classical Hodgkin lymphoma. Every one of the patients relapsed after autologous stem cell transplantation (brentuximab vedotin exposure was variable). Using immunoSEQ multiplex PCR, the repertoire was profiled, and TCRdb retains in-frame clones only, with some absent. This sample has tens of thousands of clones, with roughly 80% found just once. The sample in question was peripheral blood mononuclear cells (PBMCs), obtained at baseline. These receptors were collected from a human donor with classical Hodgkin lymphoma.

Written as DNA, the CDR3 is TGCGCCAGCAGCTTATTGACGTCAGGCCGCATTGAAGCTTTCTTT. The encoded protein is CASSLLTSGRIEAFF. V is TRBV5-1 and J is TRBJ1-1; D not resolved. The CDR3 runs to 15 residues. The germline V gene has CDR1 SGHRS and CDR2 YFSETQ. The germline V and J ends were trimmed by 2 bases and 7 bases, with 18 bases remaining between them.

This chain uses TRBV6-5 with TRBJ2-5; D is perhaps TRBD1 or TRBD2 (6 bases each). Trimming took off 5 bases at V and 5 bases at J, with 12 bases between the two ends. From germline, CDR1 is MNHEY and CDR2 SVGAGI. This CDR3 is built from 13 residues. The CDR3 loop reads CASSLQGGETQYF. The DNA of the CDR3 is TGTGCCAGCAGTCTACAGGGAGGCGAGACCCAGTACTTC.

As for this clone: Other DNA variants within this sample encode the same CDR3. V and J are TRBV20-1 and TRBJ2-7; TRBD1 might be the D (6 bases). V was trimmed by 6 bases and J by 3 bases, leaving 9 bases between them. From germline, CDR1 is DFQATT and CDR2 SNEGSKA (reference sequence). This CDR3 has 11 residues. The DNA of the CDR3 is TGCAGTGCGAAGGGGGACTACGAGCAGTACTTC. Its protein is CSAKGDYEQYF.

This rearrangement joins TRBV11-2 to TRBJ2-1; perhaps D is TRBD1 or TRBD2 (5 bases each). CDR1 SGHAT and CDR2 FQNNGV come from the germline V gene. The germline V and J ends were trimmed by 3 bases and 1 base, with 13 bases remaining between them. The CDR3 is made up of 16 amino acids. CDR3 in amino acids: CASSFNPGPSYNEQFF. DNA for the CDR3: TGTGCCAGCAGCTTTAATCCGGGACCATCCTACAATGAGCAGTTCTTC. The full variable domain, its missing parts supplied by reference TRBV11-2 and TRBJ2-1, is EAGVAQSPRYKIIEKRQSVAFWCNPISGHATLYWYQQILGQGPKLLIQFQNNGVVDDSQLPKDRFSAERLKGVDSTLKIQPAKLEDSAVYLCASSFNPGPSYNEQFFGPGTRLTVL.

The chain links TRBV4-3 to TRBJ2-1; D perhaps matches TRBD2 (6 bases). The V end lost 4 bases, the J end lost 8 bases, and 21 bases lay between the germline ends. This CDR3 has 16 amino acids. Looked up from germline, CDR1 is LGHNA and CDR2 is YSLEER. This CDR3 is CASSPTPGDWGDEQFF. The CDR3 DNA reads as TGCGCCAGCAGCCCTACCCCCGGGGACTGGGGGGATGAGCAGTTCTTC.

J is TRBJ1-2 and V is TRBV7-2; D not certain. The CDR3 sequence is 16 residues long. CDR1 and CDR2 (germline): SGHTA, FQGNSA. Trimming removed 5 bases from V and 1 base from J, with 17 bases in between. This CDR3 reads CASSPSLFQLNYGYTF. The CDR3 bases are TGTGCCAGCAGCCCCTCTCTTTTCCAGCTTAACTATGGCTACACCTTC.

This chain joins TRBV27 and TRBJ2-5, with 10 positions matching TRBD1. CDR1 is MNHEY, CDR2 SMNVEV, per germline (reference sequence). V lost 5 bases to trimming and J lost 3 bases; unmatched junction nucleotides: 6. The CDR3 consists of 15 residues. The CDR3 is CASSPRTGGKETQYF. Here the CDR3 DNA reads TGTGCCAGCAGTCCTCGGACAGGGGGGAAAGAGACCCAGTACTTC.

This sequence joins TRBV27 and TRBJ2-1; 13 bases map to TRBD2. CDR1 and CDR2 from the germline V gene are MNHEY and SMNVEV (reference sequence). Unmatched junction bases numbered 11, after V lost 5 bases and J lost 7 bases. This CDR3 region has 17 residues. The CDR3 loop is CASSQGLAGDLWNEQFF. For the CDR3, the DNA is TGTGCCAGCAGTCAAGGACTAGCGGGAGATCTTTGGAATGAGCAGTTCTTC.

The chain recombines TRBV10-3 with TRBJ1-5; 7 nucleotides match TRBD1. V was clipped by 0 bases and J by 7 bases; unmatched bases: 9. The CDR3 runs to 16 residues. Germline loops: CDR1 ENHRY, CDR2 SYGVKD. CDR3 loop: CAISESGGQGGQPQHF. The CDR3 DNA reads as TGTGCCATCAGTGAGTCGGGGGGGCAGGGGGGACAGCCCCAGCATTTT.

CDR3 loop: CAIPTNEYYGYTF. The CDR3 nucleotides are TGTGCCATACCCACCAATGAGTACTATGGCTACACCTTC. The chain is built from TRBV10-3 and TRBJ1-2, with no clear D. CDR1 is ENHRY and CDR2 is SYGVKD in the germline V gene. This CDR3 region has 13 residues. Trimming took off 9 bases at V and 3 bases at J, with 14 bases between the two ends.

The chain joins TRBV13 to TRBJ2-5; 8 bases are shared with TRBD2. The CDR3 spans 20 residues. V shed 2 bases and J 5 bases; nucleotides not matched to a gene: 22. Germline-derived CDR1 and CDR2 are PRHDT and FYEKMQ (reference sequence). The CDR3 here is CASSLLGWGESGSSEETQYF. In nucleotides, the CDR3 is TGTGCCAGCAGCTTATTAGGTTGGGGCGAGAGCGGGAGTAGTGAGGAGACCCAGTACTTC.

The rearrangement joins TRBV7-9 to TRBJ1-5; no firm D call. Trimming pared 1 base from V and 4 bases from J, leaving 8 bases between. CDR3 length: 14 amino acids. Looked up from germline, CDR1 is SEHNR and CDR2 is FQNEAQ (reference sequence). CDR3 region: CASSLEGRNQPQHF. CDR3 bases: TGTGCCAGCAGCTTAGAGGGCCGAAATCAGCCCCAGCATTTT.

The chain carries TRBV25-1 and TRBJ1-3; no reliable D call. CDR1 is MGHDK, CDR2 SYGVNS, per germline. Trimming took 11 bases from V and 9 from J, leaving 14 bases between them. CDR3 length equals 11 residues. The CDR3 bases are TGTGCCTCGAGAGGATCTGGCACCATATATTTT. Its translation: CASRGSGTIYF. Full variable domain (rest looked up from reference TRBV25-1 and TRBJ1-3): EADIYQTPRYLVIGTGKKITLECSQTMGHDKMYWYQQDPGMELHLIHYSYGVNSTEKGDLSSESTVSRIRTEHFPLTLESARPSHTSQYLCASRGSGTIYFGEGSWLTVV.

The chain links TRBV10-3 to TRBJ2-5, with a possible D match to TRBD2 (6 bases). The V gene lost 4 bases and the J gene lost 4 bases, with 19 bases spanning the gap. Germline V gene data show CDR1 as ENHRY and CDR2 as SYGVKD. CDR3 size: 16 residues. The CDR3 DNA reads as TGTGCCATCAGTGCAGGGTTTAGCGGAGTAAGAGAGACCCAGTACTTC. Amino acid sequence: CAISAGFSGVRETQYF.

The chain links TRBV30 to TRBJ2-7; possibly TRBD1 for D (6 bases). The length of the CDR3 is 20 residues. In germline, CDR1 is GTSNPN, CDR2 SVGIG (reference sequence). V lost 4 bases and J lost 0, with 31 bases in between. CDR3 nucleotide sequence: TGTGCCTGGATAGGGGTCCGGGACACCTTAAATCCCGGAGACTCCTACGAGCAGTACTTC. Protein product: CAWIGVRDTLNPGDSYEQYF.

The chain carries TRBV2 and TRBJ1-2; D not resolved. With 8 bases removed from V and 3 bases from J, the gap between germline ends came to 13 bases. This CDR3 comprises 13 residues. Per the germline V gene, CDR1 is SNHLY and CDR2 is FYNNEI. The CDR3 region is CASSGERHYGYTF. As DNA, the CDR3 is TGTGCCAGCTCTGGAGAAAGGCACTATGGCTACACCTTC.

The chain couples TRBV18 to TRBJ1-1; possible D gene TRBD1, 5 bases. V lost 3 bases, J lost 5 bases, and 13 bases lay in between. Looked up from germline, CDR1 is KGHSH and CDR2 is LQKENI. CDR3 size: 14 residues. The CDR3 DNA follows: TGTGCCAGCTCACCCTCGGGGGTCTGGACTGAAGCTTTCTTT. It translates to CASSPSGVWTEAFF.